A selection of T cell receptor beta chains follows, all from one sample in a study of patients and donors after allogeneic stem cell transplantation. TCRdb processed the RT-PCR reads anew with MiXCR; each CDR3 protein has one entry. The sample lists about 960,000 distinct CDR3 sequences; over 15% were seen once. The sequencing sample was made of blood, either unsorted or a sorted T cell fraction (not recorded which). Receptor source: a human donor who was either an allogeneic HSCT recipient or a stem cell or donor lymphocyte infusion donor (not recorded which). It is not recorded whose cells these are; they may come from a transplant donor. The CDR3 runs from the conserved cysteine through the conserved F or W. The order of the fields is J gene, V gene, D gene, clone size, CDR3 DNA, CDR3 protein. D genes are given only for firm matches. Expanded clones get a size class; other rows say once, few or many, or leave the size out.

J gene: TRBJ2-7; V gene: TRBV20-1; D gene: .; clone size: few; CDR3 DNA: TGCAGTGCTAGATCGCCAAACAGGGCACCCTCCTACGAGCAGTACTTC; CDR3 protein: CSARSPNRAPSYEQYF
J gene: TRBJ2-3; V gene: TRBV20-1; D gene: .; clone size: .; CDR3 DNA: TGCAGTGCTAGAGATTACAGAAGAGGCACAGATACGCAGTATTTT; CDR3 protein: CSARDYRRGTDTQYF
J gene: TRBJ2-1; V gene: TRBV9; D gene: .; clone size: few; CDR3 DNA: TGTGCCAGCAGCGTACAGACCGGGACAACTATCTACAATGAGCAGTTCTTC; CDR3 protein: CASSVQTGTTIYNEQFF
J gene: TRBJ1-2; V gene: TRBV29-1; D gene: TRBD1; clone size: .; CDR3 DNA: TGCAGCGTGGACCGGGATCGGGACAGAGCCACCTTC; CDR3 protein: CSVDRDRDRATF
J gene: TRBJ1-2; V gene: TRBV6-2/TRBV6-3; D gene: .; clone size: .; CDR3 DNA: TGTGCCAGCAGGGATCAAGGTGGCTACACCTTC; CDR3 protein: CASRDQGGYTF
J gene: TRBJ2-3; V gene: TRBV25-1; D gene: TRBD1; clone size: .; CDR3 DNA: TGTGCCAGCAGTGGCAGAACAGGGGCGCTAAGAACTAGCACAGATACGCAGTATTTT; CDR3 protein: CASSGRTGALRTSTDTQYF
J gene: TRBJ1-5; V gene: TRBV11-3; D gene: TRBD1; clone size: .; CDR3 DNA: TGTGCCAGTACGGGACAGGGAGGTCAGCCCCAGCATTTT; CDR3 protein: CASTGQGGQPQHF
J gene: TRBJ1-4; V gene: TRBV12-3/TRBV12-4; D gene: .; clone size: many; CDR3 DNA: TGTGCCAGCAGTCCATCGGGGGAAGGGGAGGAAAAACTGTTTTTT; CDR3 protein: CASSPSGEGEEKLFF
J gene: TRBJ2-3; V gene: TRBV19; D gene: TRBD2; clone size: few; CDR3 DNA: TGTGCCAGTAGTATCGGGACTAGGGATACGCAGTATTTT; CDR3 protein: CASSIGTRDTQYF
J gene: TRBJ1-6; V gene: TRBV6-1; D gene: .; clone size: .; CDR3 DNA: TGTGCCAGTTCGTGGGGTCAGGATTCACCCCTCCACTTT; CDR3 protein: CASSWGQDSPLHF
J gene: TRBJ2-1; V gene: TRBV24-1; D gene: TRBD1; clone size: many; CDR3 DNA: TGTGCCACCAGTGATTCGGGACAGGGGTCCTACAATGAGCAGTTCTTC; CDR3 protein: CATSDSGQGSYNEQFF